The T cell receptor (beta chain) described here comes from a study of blood T cell dynamics during melanoma immunotherapy. Study background: Patients with metastatic melanoma got pembrolizumab or nivolumab-ipilimumab as first-line care.

The time point was: week 3, after first cycle of checkpoint inhibitor. No patient had earlier systemic cancer treatment, concurrent immunosuppressants, or another active cancer. Study results and caveats: Whether repertoire-driving clones were melanoma-specific could not be determined.

DNA loading was fixed at 350 to 450 ng for all bulk PBMC samples. Here immunoSEQ multiplex PCR was the method, and the copy in TCRdb shows in-frame clones only, minus some. The repertoire holds about 11,000 clones, with about 89% as singletons. With respect to this clone: Its antigen remains unidentified.

Germline V gene sequence: CDR1 MNHEY, CDR2 SVGAGI. Trimming removed 8 bases from V and 3 bases from J, with 11 bases in between. The CDR3 sequence is 13 residues long. The source material was blood, sampled from a patient treated with checkpoint blockade. This TCR came from a human donor with melanoma. The V call is TRBV6-5, the J call TRBJ1-3, with D perhaps matching TRBD1 (5 bases). The CDR3 is CASQRQGGNTIYF. DNA for the CDR3: TGTGCCAGCCAACGGCAGGGTGGAAACACCATATATTTT.